This passage covers 25 T cell receptor beta chains from one sample sequenced in a study of blood T cell repertoires in COVID-19. TCRdb's copy holds only in-frame clones and misses some; the assay was immunoSEQ multiplex PCR. The data show fewer than 350,000 clones, with under 95% seen just once and 2.3% held by the top ten. The sequenced material came from PBMCs or T cells enriched from blood (not recorded which). These receptors all stem from a woman aged 40 to 49 with acute COVID-19.

V gene TRBV28 combines with J gene TRBJ1-2; D is perhaps TRBD1 (6 bases). Trimming cost V 5 bases and J 6 bases, with 10 bases left between them. The CDR3 spans 12 residues. The germline gives CDR1 MDHEN, CDR2 SYDVKM. The CDR3 region is CASSQGPDGYTF. CDR3 bases: TGTGCCAGCAGTCAGGGGCCGGATGGCTACACCTTC.

The chain links TRBV10-3 to TRBJ2-1; possible D gene TRBD2, 5 bases. V was pared by 4 bases and J by 12 bases, with 13 bases between. CDR3 length: 12 amino acids. Looked up from germline, CDR1 is ENHRY and CDR2 is SYGVKD. The CDR3 DNA reads TGTGCCATCAGTGCTAACCTCGAGGGGCAGTTCTTC. This gives the protein CAISANLEGQFF.

The CDR3 protein is CASSPTAGGLDEQFF. CDR3 DNA: TGTGCCAGCAGTCCAACAGCGGGGGGGCTCGATGAGCAGTTCTTC. The chain employs TRBV27 and TRBJ2-1, with 10 bases fitting TRBD2. Per the germline V gene, CDR1 is MNHEY and CDR2 is SMNVEV (reference sequence). The V segment lost 5 bases and the J segment 8 bases; nucleotides outside the gene matches: 9. There are 15 residues in the CDR3.

The rearrangement uses TRBV18 and TRBJ1-5; TRBD1 is a possible D gene (6 bases). Looked up from germline, CDR1 is KGHSH and CDR2 is LQKENI. The CDR3 covers 15 residues. V lost 2 bases, J lost 4 bases, and 12 bases lay in between. The CDR3 region has the DNA TGTGCCAGCTCACCAGGGGGCACGCCGAATCAGCCCCAGCATTTT. This codes for CASSPGGTPNQPQHF.

The chain carries TRBV11-1 and TRBJ2-5; 7 bases line up with TRBD1. J gave up 1 base and V 5 bases, and 7 bases lay outside the gene matches. CDR1 SGHAT and CDR2 FQDESV come from the germline V gene (reference sequence). CDR3 size: 15 residues. CDR3 coding DNA: TGTGCCAGCAGCCCCGGACAGGCGCCCCAAGAGACCCAGTACTTC. Amino acid sequence: CASSPGQAPQETQYF.

The rearrangement links TRBV9 to TRBJ2-1; 7 positions match TRBD1. The CDR3 extends over 13 amino acids. Trimming took 8 bases from V and 7 from J; bases not matched to a gene: 9. The germline CDR1 and CDR2 sequences are SGDLS and YYNGEE. CDR3 sequence (DNA): TGTGCCAGTCGCCGACAGGGTGGGAATGAGCAGTTCTTC. As protein: CASRRQGGNEQFF.

The rearrangement joins TRBV30 to TRBJ1-3; D not resolved. V lost 6 bases and J lost 0, with 9 bases in between. CDR1 and CDR2 from the germline V gene are GTSNPN and SVGIG (reference sequence). There are 13 residues in the CDR3. CDR3 loop: CACQRFSGNTIYF. CDR3 coding DNA: TGTGCCTGTCAGCGGTTCTCTGGAAACACCATATATTTT.

CDR3 in DNA: TGTGCCAGCGCGGCCCGGGGCACTGAAGCTTTCTTT. Its protein product is CASAARGTEAFF. The chain joins TRBV6-5 to TRBJ1-1; no clear D gene. Per the germline V gene, CDR1 is MNHEY and CDR2 is SVGAGI. The CDR3 loop spans 12 amino acids. V lost 8 bases and J lost 4, with 11 bases in between.

The V gene is TRBV6-5, the J gene TRBJ1-1; a possible D gene is TRBD1 (5 bases). Germline V gene lookup returns CDR1 MNHEY and CDR2 SVGAGI. Trimming took 10 bases from V and 1 from J, leaving 16 bases between them. The CDR3 contains 14 residues. CDR3 coding DNA: TGTGCCACCTCGACAGCGATCCCGAACACTGAAGCTTTCTTT. Translating it yields CATSTAIPNTEAFF.

The chain is built from TRBV15 and TRBJ2-3; 7 bases align to TRBD2. The CDR3 loop spans 15 amino acids. Germline V gene lookup returns CDR1 LNHNV and CDR2 YYDKDF (reference sequence). Trimming at V came to 0 bases and at J to 4 bases, leaving 4 bases not matched to a gene. CDR3 in amino acids: CATSREGGSPDTQYF. CDR3 nucleotide sequence: TGTGCCACCAGCAGAGAGGGCGGGAGTCCAGATACGCAGTATTTT. The entire variable domain, with the rest obtained from reference TRBV15 and TRBJ2-3, is as follows: DAMVIQNPRYQVTQFGKPVTLSCSQTLNHNVMYWYQQKSSQAPKLLFHYYDKDFNNEADTPDNFQSRRPNTSFCFLDIRSPGLGDTAMYLCATSREGGSPDTQYFGPGTRLTVL.

This chain connects TRBV7-2 to TRBJ1-6; 9 nucleotides agree with TRBD1. V lost 4 bases and J lost 7; bases outside the gene matches: 5. Germline values: CDR1 SGHTA, CDR2 FQGNSA. This CDR3 region has 15 residues. CDR3 loop: CASSWGQGSNSPLHF. CDR3 nucleotides: TGTGCCAGCAGCTGGGGACAGGGCAGCAATTCACCCCTCCACTTT.

The gene calls are TRBV7-6 and TRBJ2-5; tentatively, D is TRBD1 (5 bases). Per the germline V gene, CDR1 is SGHVS and CDR2 is FNYEAQ. V was pared by 2 bases and J by 5 bases, with 12 bases between. The CDR3 extends over 14 amino acids. CDR3 DNA sequence: TGTGCCAGCAGCTTATCAGGGCTCGGGGAGACCCAGTACTTC. Protein product: CASSLSGLGETQYF.

The chain recombines TRBV18 with TRBJ1-2, with D possibly being TRBD1 (5 bases). Germline values: CDR1 KGHSH, CDR2 LQKENI. The CDR3 length is 13 residues. V lost 10 bases to trimming and J lost 3 bases, with 15 bases between them. CDR3 in amino acids: CATSSDSHYGYTF. DNA for the CDR3: TGTGCCACCTCGTCAGACAGTCACTATGGCTACACCTTC. Full variable domain (outside the CDR3, taken from reference TRBV18 and TRBJ1-2): NAGVMQNPRHLVRRRGQEARLRCSPMKGHSHVYWYRQLPEEGLKFMVYLQKENIIDESGMPKERFSAEFPKEGPSILRIQQVVRGDSAAYFCATSSDSHYGYTFGSGTRLTVV.

The chain combines TRBV28 with TRBJ1-2; 7 nucleotides line up with TRBD1. In germline, CDR1 is MDHEN, CDR2 SYDVKM. V shed 3 bases and J 5 bases; nucleotides not matched to a gene: 6. The CDR3 consists of 14 residues. The CDR3 DNA follows: TGTGCCAGCAGTTTCCCGGGACAGTGGTATGGCTACACCTTC. It yields the protein CASSFPGQWYGYTF.

The chain combines TRBV25-1 with TRBJ2-1; 7 bases are a match to TRBD2. Trimming took 5 bases from V and 10 from J; bases not matched to a gene: 17. This CDR3 is 16 amino acids long. The V gene's germline CDR1 is MGHDK and CDR2 SYGVNS. The DNA of the CDR3 is TGTGCCAGCAGTTTCTCTAGCGGTCCAGACGGTACGGAGCAGTTCTTC. Amino acids: CASSFSSGPDGTEQFF.

The chain carries TRBV11-2 and TRBJ2-3, with D uncertain. The CDR3 has 13 amino acids. Germline assignment: CDR1 SGHAT and CDR2 FQNNGV. The V end was cut by 0 bases, the J end by 5 bases, with 6 bases between. CDR3 region: CASSLERLDTQYF. CDR3 in DNA: TGTGCCAGCAGCTTAGAGAGGCTAGATACGCAGTATTTT. Full variable domain (rest looked up from reference TRBV11-2 and TRBJ2-3): EAGVAQSPRYKIIEKRQSVAFWCNPISGHATLYWYQQILGQGPKLLIQFQNNGVVDDSQLPKDRFSAERLKGVDSTLKIQPAKLEDSAVYLCASSLERLDTQYFGPGTRLTVL.

This clone was recorded only once. The CDR3 region has the DNA TGCGCCACCCGACAGGGGGCCAAGAATGAGCAGTTCTTC. The encoded protein is CATRQGAKNEQFF. The chain is built from TRBV5-1 and TRBJ2-1, with TRBD1 identical over 10 bases. Germline V gene data show CDR1 as SGHRS and CDR2 as YFSETQ. J gave up 7 bases and V 9 bases, and 7 bases lay outside the gene matches. CDR3 size: 13 residues.

This chain connects TRBV5-1 to TRBJ2-7; TRBD1 aligns across 8 bases. From germline, CDR1 is SGHRS and CDR2 YFSETQ. J was trimmed by 6 bases and V by 5 bases; bases with no gene match: 1. CDR3 size: 11 residues. The CDR3: CASRDRGEQYF. In nucleotides, the CDR3 is TGCGCCAGCAGAGACAGGGGCGAGCAGTACTTC.

The CDR3 loop is CASSLGKGFYGYTF. Here the CDR3 DNA reads TGTGCCAGCTCCCTAGGAAAAGGCTTCTATGGCTACACCTTC. J is TRBJ1-2 and V is TRBV18; D remains ambiguous. The V gene's germline CDR1 is KGHSH and CDR2 LQKENI. Trimming took 6 bases from V and 4 from J, leaving 15 bases between them. This CDR3 is built from 14 residues. The whole variable domain, filled in from reference TRBV18 and TRBJ1-2, reads NAGVMQNPRHLVRRRGQEARLRCSPMKGHSHVYWYRQLPEEGLKFMVYLQKENIIDESGMPKERFSAEFPKEGPSILRIQQVVRGDSAAYFCASSLGKGFYGYTFGSGTRLTVV.

V usage is TRBV19 and J usage is TRBJ1-1, with 9 bases fitting TRBD1. With V trimmed by 3 bases and J by 6 bases, 5 bases remained unmatched. Germline CDR1 and CDR2: LNHDA and SQIVND (reference sequence). This CDR3 is built from 14 residues. As DNA, the CDR3 is TGTGCCAGTAGTATCGGGGGACAGGGCGCTGAAGCTTTCTTT. Encoded protein: CASSIGGQGAEAFF. Using reference TRBV19 and TRBJ1-1 for the parts outside the CDR3, the full variable domain is DGGITQSPKYLFRKEGQNVTLSCEQNLNHDAMYWYRQDPGQGLRLIYYSQIVNDFQKGDIAEGYSVSREKKESFPLTVTSAQKNPTAFYLCASSIGGQGAEAFFGQGTRLTVV.

The chain combines TRBV30 with TRBJ2-2; 7 nucleotides agree with TRBD2. Losses at the gene ends were 6 bases for V and 6 bases for J; bases not matched to a gene: 7. The CDR3 is 13 amino acids. The germline V gene encodes CDR1 GTSNPN and CDR2 SVGIG (reference sequence). DNA of the CDR3: TGTGCCTGTGTGGGGACTACCTCCGGGGAGCTGTTTTTT. Translated, it gives CACVGTTSGELFF.

The chain recombines TRBV24-1 with TRBJ2-1; 7 bases match TRBD2. The CDR3 sequence is 15 residues long. Germline V gene data show CDR1 as KGHDR and CDR2 as SFDVKD. The V gene end was trimmed by 2 bases and the J gene end by 9 bases; junction bases not matched to a gene: 9. CDR3 nucleotides: TGTGCCACCAGTGATTACGAGCGGGGTGGAGGTGAGCAGTTCTTC. Protein: CATSDYERGGGEQFF.

A few counts support this clone. The chain recombines TRBV5-1 with TRBJ2-3; 7 nucleotides match TRBD2. Unmatched junction bases numbered 7, after V lost 3 bases and J lost 6 bases. Germline V CDR1 and CDR2: SGHRS, YFSETQ. The CDR3 spans 14 residues. CDR3: CASSSGTIPDTQYF. The CDR3 coding sequence is TGCGCCAGCAGCTCCGGGACTATTCCCGATACGCAGTATTTT.

The rearrangement joins TRBV6-5 to TRBJ2-2, with TRBD1 identical over 7 bases. V shed 6 bases, J shed 4 bases, and the junction held 8 bases outside the gene matches. The V gene's germline CDR1 is MNHEY and CDR2 SVGAGI. CDR3 length: 15 amino acids. CDR3 bases: TGTGCCAGCAGCTCGGACAGGTTCGGCACCGGGGAGCTGTTTTTT. Translated, it gives CASSSDRFGTGELFF.

V and J are TRBV5-6 and TRBJ2-2, with D possibly matching TRBD2 (5 bases). This CDR3 is built from 14 residues. Germline CDR1 and CDR2: SGHDT and YYEEEE. The V end was cut by 1 base, the J end by 4 bases, with 8 bases between. DNA of the CDR3: TGTGCCAGCAGCTTGTCGGGGATCACCGGGGAGCTGTTTTTT. It specifies CASSLSGITGELFF.